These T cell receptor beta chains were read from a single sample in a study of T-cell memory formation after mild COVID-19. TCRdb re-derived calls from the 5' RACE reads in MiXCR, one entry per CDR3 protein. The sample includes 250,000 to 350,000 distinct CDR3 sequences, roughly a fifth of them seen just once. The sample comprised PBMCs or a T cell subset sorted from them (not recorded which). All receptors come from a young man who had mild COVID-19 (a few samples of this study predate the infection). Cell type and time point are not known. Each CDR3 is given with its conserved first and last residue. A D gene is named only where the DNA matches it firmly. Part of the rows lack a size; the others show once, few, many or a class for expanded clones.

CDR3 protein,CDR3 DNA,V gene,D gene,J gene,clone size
CSSRAGNEETQYF,TGCAGCTCCAGGGCAGGTAACGAAGAGACCCAGTACTTC,TRBV29-1,-,TRBJ2-5,few
CSAESGQLEQFF,TGCAGTGCGGAAAGCGGCCAACTTGAGCAGTTCTTC,TRBV20-1,-,TRBJ2-1,few
CASSLGQGGGAFF,TGTGCCAGCAGCCTCGGACAGGGAGGGGGAGCTTTCTTT,TRBV7-3,TRBD1,TRBJ1-1,-
CASSLAGSSNYGYTF,TGTGCCAGCAGCTTAGCAGGGTCGTCTAACTATGGCTACACCTTC,TRBV7-9,-,TRBJ1-2,once
CASSWHRGDTEAFF,TGTGCCAGCAGCTGGCACAGGGGGGACACTGAAGCTTTCTTT,TRBV7-2,TRBD1,TRBJ1-1,-
CASSPGRGHTEAFF,TGTGCCAGCAGTCCCGGAAGGGGACATACTGAAGCTTTCTTT,TRBV6-5,-,TRBJ1-1,-
CASSFIRGREKLFF,TGTGCCAGCAGTTTTATAAGAGGGAGGGAAAAACTGTTTTTT,TRBV12-3/TRBV12-4,-,TRBJ1-4,few
CASSQSWGSTDTQYF,TGTGCCAGCAGCCAATCCTGGGGAAGCACAGATACGCAGTATTTT,TRBV14,-,TRBJ2-3,-
CASTDGNQPQHF,TGTGCCAGCACCGACGGGAATCAGCCCCAGCATTTT,TRBV6-5,-,TRBJ1-5,-
CASSLSGSSGNTIYF,TGTGCCAGCAGTTTATCAGGGAGCTCTGGAAACACCATATATTTT,TRBV27,-,TRBJ1-3,few
CASSPFGQGRTGELFF,TGTGCCAGCAGCCCTTTCGGACAGGGTCGGACCGGGGAGCTGTTTTTT,TRBV25-1,TRBD1,TRBJ2-2,many
CANKRSTDTQYF,TGTGCCAACAAAAGGAGCACAGATACGCAGTATTTT,TRBV2,-,TRBJ2-3,-
CSVGLKGVTVYGYTF,TGCAGCGTTGGCCTCAAAGGTGTGACAGTCTATGGCTACACCTTC,TRBV29-1,-,TRBJ1-2,-
CASSLASAYEQFF,TGCGCCAGCAGCTTGGCCTCAGCGTATGAGCAGTTCTTC,TRBV5-1,-,TRBJ2-1,few
CASRPPGTYGYTF,TGTGCCAGCAGACCCCCCGGGACCTATGGCTACACCTTC,TRBV28,-,TRBJ1-2,-
CASSPFRGGQETQYF,TGTGCCAGCAGCCCGTTTCGGGGAGGCCAAGAGACCCAGTACTTC,TRBV5-5,-,TRBJ2-5,few
CASSLRGRAEAFF,TGCGCCAGCAGCTTGAGGGGACGAGCTGAAGCTTTCTTT,TRBV5-1,-,TRBJ1-1,few
CASSSKPGPYGYTF,TGTGCCAGCAGCTCCAAGCCCGGACCCTATGGCTACACCTTC,TRBV9,-,TRBJ1-2,few
CASGQQGSTEAFF,TGCGCCAGCGGTCAACAGGGGTCCACTGAAGCTTTCTTT,TRBV5-1,TRBD1,TRBJ1-1,few
CASSFEWGVAKNIQYF,TGTGCCAGCAGTTTCGAGTGGGGGGTAGCCAAAAACATTCAGTACTTC,TRBV12-3/TRBV12-4,-,TRBJ2-4,many
CASSSDIRETQYF,TGTGCCAGCAGCTCCGACATCCGAGAGACCCAGTACTTC,TRBV7-2,-,TRBJ2-5,many
CASRPGLAGTGELFF,TGTGCCAGCAGACCTGGACTAGCGGGCACCGGGGAGCTGTTTTTT,TRBV7-9,TRBD2,TRBJ2-2,many
CASSLQGASAEAFF,TGTGCCAGCTCACTACAGGGGGCAAGCGCTGAAGCTTTCTTT,TRBV18,TRBD1,TRBJ1-1,few
CASSVGGVSTDTQYF,TGTGCCAGCAGCGTAGGGGGGGTAAGCACAGATACGCAGTATTTT,TRBV9,-,TRBJ2-3,-
CASSLYGLRTDTQYF,TGTGCCAGCAGCTTATATGGTCTACGAACAGATACGCAGTATTTT,TRBV7-9,-,TRBJ2-3,-
CASSWQGFGFYGYTF,TGTGCCAGCAGCTGGCAGGGTTTCGGCTTCTATGGCTACACCTTC,TRBV11-2,-,TRBJ1-2,few
CASSFPGSNEKLFF,TGTGCCAGCAGCTTCCCAGGTTCGAATGAAAAACTGTTTTTT,TRBV5-4,-,TRBJ1-4,few
CSARDPGTMTEAFF,TGCAGTGCTAGAGACCCCGGGACGATGACTGAAGCTTTCTTT,TRBV20-1,-,TRBJ1-1,-
CASSPGLAGATDTQYF,TGTGCCAGCAGTCCAGGACTAGCGGGGGCGACAGATACGCAGTATTTT,TRBV5-4,TRBD2,TRBJ2-3,few
CASSQGGELQYEQYF,TGTGCCAGCAGCCAAGGGGGGGAGTTGCAGTACGAGCAGTACTTC,TRBV3-1,-,TRBJ2-7,-
CASSGPGVTQETQYF,TGCGCCAGCAGTGGGCCAGGCGTAACCCAAGAGACCCAGTACTTC,TRBV4-1,-,TRBJ2-5,-
CSARYGAQPQHF,TGCAGTGCTAGATATGGGGCCCAGCCCCAGCATTTT,TRBV20-1,-,TRBJ1-5,-
CASSLVPRMNTEAFF,TGTGCCAGCAGCTTAGTCCCCCGAATGAACACTGAAGCTTTCTTT,TRBV7-2,-,TRBJ1-1,-
CSARDGQNSYEQYF,TGCAGTGCTAGAGATGGGCAAAACTCCTACGAGCAGTACTTC,TRBV20-1,-,TRBJ2-7,-
CSAGLGGDGYTF,TGCAGTGCTGGCCTGGGGGGCGATGGCTACACCTTC,TRBV20-1,-,TRBJ1-2,few
CASSSDGTAYYQPQHF,TGTGCCAGCAGCTCCGACGGGACAGCTTACTATCAGCCCCAGCATTTT,TRBV7-8,TRBD1,TRBJ1-5,few
CASSQDRDSPLHF,TGCGCCAGCAGCCAAGATAGGGATTCACCCCTCCACTTT,TRBV4-3,-,TRBJ1-6,-
CATSDLTGGNTQYF,TGTGCCACCAGTGATTTGACAGGGGGAAATACGCAGTATTTT,TRBV24-1,TRBD1,TRBJ2-3,-
CASSFVWQNTEAFF,TGTGCCAGCAGCTTTGTGTGGCAGAACACTGAAGCTTTCTTT,TRBV28,-,TRBJ1-1,few
CSARQVANSPLHF,TGCAGTGCTAGACAGGTCGCTAATTCACCCCTCCACTTT,TRBV20-1,-,TRBJ1-6,few
CASSPGGGGWGNQPQHF,TGTGCCAGCAGCCCGGGGGGTGGAGGATGGGGCAATCAGCCCCAGCATTTT,TRBV3-1,-,TRBJ1-5,-
CSARDGRTGVSNEQFF,TGCAGTGCTAGAGATGGGAGGACAGGGGTGAGCAATGAGCAGTTCTTC,TRBV20-1,TRBD1,TRBJ2-1,-
CASSLATGAGHTEAFF,TGTGCCAGCAGCTTAGCCACAGGTGCTGGACACACTGAAGCTTTCTTT,TRBV11-2,-,TRBJ1-1,many
CASSWRGVQETQYF,TGTGCCAGCAGCTGGCGCGGGGTACAAGAGACCCAGTACTTC,TRBV12-3/TRBV12-4,-,TRBJ2-5,-
CAWSPQGNEKLFF,TGTGCCTGGTCACCCCAGGGGAATGAAAAACTGTTTTTT,TRBV30,-,TRBJ1-4,few
CASSDNTQPDTQYF,TGTGCCAGCAGTGATAACACCCAACCAGATACGCAGTATTTT,TRBV28,-,TRBJ2-3,-
CAIRVNSDTQYF,TGTGCCATCCGAGTGAACTCAGATACGCAGTATTTT,TRBV10-3,-,TRBJ2-3,few
CASSQGGAGSPLHF,TGTGCCAGCAGCCAAGGGGGCGCGGGTTCACCCCTCCACTTT,TRBV3-1,-,TRBJ1-6,-
CASSPDAGGQPQHF,TGTGCCAGCTCACCGGATGCAGGGGGTCAGCCCCAGCATTTT,TRBV18,TRBD1,TRBJ1-5,-